This TCR beta chain originates from a study of CD8+ T cells in alopecia areata. Background on the study: A 6-month off-drug phase came after tofacitinib, which had lasted 6 to 18 months.

General observations from the study: Possibly because of HLA-related factors, TCR sharing was less clear across patients than in mice. Normal-skin resident alphabeta T cells also appear among scalp sample sequences.

The CDR3 is 13 amino acids. Germline values: CDR1 SQVTM, CDR2 ANQGSEA. Reverse transcription of extracted RNA yielded cDNA, which provided the sequencing template. Libraries were prepared by immunoSEQ multiplex PCR; TCRdb keeps only in-frame clonotypes and omits some of them. The sample consists of over 110,000 clones, around 49% of them appearing once. Only a few counts were recorded for this clone. What it binds is not known. Collected material from alopecia areata patients comprised lesional scalp punch biopsies and peripheral blood. The V gene is TRBV29-1, the J gene TRBJ2-2, with no clear D. The sequencing here drew on CD4+ T cells sorted from blood, taken at week 0. The TCR originated in a human donor with alopecia areata. The CDR3 loop reads CSGRLTVTGELFF. In nucleotides, the CDR3 is TGCAGTGGACGGCTCACAGTCACCGGGGAGCTGTTTTTT.